Following are 8 T cell receptor beta chains from one sample sequenced in a study of beta chain features in type 1 diabetes. Findings and limits, study-wide: Among all four CD4+ subsets, Type 1 diabetes patients had TCRB CDR3s that were moderately but significantly shorter.

Since all of the isolated RNA was reverse transcribed, expressed TCRB transcripts were what got sequenced. TCRdb's copy holds only in-frame clones and misses some; the assay was immunoSEQ multiplex PCR. The sample shows 500,000 to 800,000 clones, about an eighth of them seen only once. For these TCRs, the target antigens are not known. The sample comprised naive CD4+ T cells from blood. The receptors originated from a man aged 25-40 years with type 1 diabetes.

This rearrangement joins TRBV10-3 to TRBJ2-3, with D maybe TRBD2 (6 bases). The CDR3 sequence is 12 residues long. V was clipped by 11 bases and J by 2 bases, with 11 bases between them. CDR1 is ENHRY, CDR2 SYGVKD, per germline. The CDR3 nucleotides read TGTGCCGGGGCGCGGGACACAGATACGCAGTATTTT. It is translated as CAGARDTDTQYF.

The chain carries TRBV6-1 and TRBJ2-6; maybe TRBD1 (5 bases). Germline V gene data show CDR1 as MNHNS and CDR2 as SASEGT. V shed 4 bases and J shed 0 bases, with 10 bases lying between them. CDR3 size: 16 residues. The CDR3 DNA follows: TGTGCCAGCAGTGCCTCAGACAGCTCTGGGGCCAACGTCCTGACTTTC. Protein product: CASSASDSSGANVLTF.

This chain joins TRBV25-1 and TRBJ2-7; tentative D call: TRBD2 (6 bases). The CDR3 length is 10 residues. From germline, CDR1 is MGHDK and CDR2 SYGVNS. Trimming shortened V by 8 bases and J by 7 bases, and 9 bases separated the two germline ends. The CDR3 coding sequence is TGTGCCAGCCGCCTAGCGGAGCAGTACTTC. The encoded protein is CASRLAEQYF.

This clone came up a few times. The chain combines TRBV27 with TRBJ1-5; TRBD1 is a possible D gene (5 bases). The V gene's germline CDR1 is MNHEY and CDR2 SMNVEV (reference sequence). Trimming removed 2 bases from V and 4 bases from J, with 12 bases in between. This CDR3 spans 15 amino acids. The CDR3: CASSLRGRRNQPQHF. In DNA, the CDR3 is TGTGCCAGCAGTTTAAGGGGACGCAGGAATCAGCCCCAGCATTTT.

Here the CDR3 DNA reads TGTGCCAGCAGGAACGCCGGGACAGGGAGCTATGGCTACACCTTC. It yields the protein CASRNAGTGSYGYTF. The gene calls are TRBV7-9 and TRBJ1-2; TRBD1 matches 9 bases. The CDR3 is made up of 15 amino acids. V shed 6 bases, J shed 4 bases, and the junction held 9 bases outside the gene matches. Germline V lookup: CDR1 SEHNR, CDR2 FQNEAQ (reference sequence).

This clone was picked up a small number of times. The chain joins TRBV7-2 to TRBJ2-6, with D unresolved. The V end lost 3 bases, the J end lost 2 bases, and 5 bases lay between the germline ends. The germline V gene encodes CDR1 SGHTA and CDR2 FQGNSA. The CDR3 has 14 residues. CDR3 sequence (DNA): TGTGCCAGCAGCTTCTCCACTGGGGCCAACGTCCTGACTTTC. As protein: CASSFSTGANVLTF.

This clone has just a few counts. The rearrangement uses TRBV6-5 and TRBJ2-7; no clear D. This CDR3 has 15 residues. The V gene's germline CDR1 is MNHEY and CDR2 SVGAGI. Trimming took off 5 bases at V and 4 bases at J, with 18 bases between the two ends. This CDR3 is CASSPRAVRIYEQYF. The CDR3 nucleotides read TGTGCCAGCAGTCCTCGGGCCGTAAGAATTTACGAGCAGTACTTC.

This clone was counted a few times. This rearrangement joins TRBV7-2 to TRBJ1-2; possibly TRBD1 for D (5 bases). Per germline, CDR1 SGHTA and CDR2 FQGNSA. This CDR3 spans 15 amino acids. Trimming took off 6 bases at V and 6 bases at J, with 20 bases between the two ends. In nucleotides, the CDR3 is TGTGCCAGCAGGCTTAGTAGAGGCAGGGAGAATGGCTACACCTTC. Its translation: CASRLSRGRENGYTF.